These T cell receptor beta chains were read from a single sample in a study of CD8 T cell repertoires and HIV-1 epitope variants. These receptors are not linked to any known antigen. This table comes from immunoSEQ multiplex PCR, and its TCRdb copy is limited to in-frame clones, with some not included. The table has about 5,600 clones, roughly 64% seen once. The sequenced sample consisted of cultured CD8+ T cells derived from PBMCs. Receptors originate from a male donor with HIV. CDR3s include the opening cysteine and the closing phenylalanine or tryptophan. The order of the fields is J gene, CDR3 length, V gene, clone size, D gene, CDR3 protein, CDR3 DNA. D genes are given only for firm matches. Size values are once, few and many counts, or a class for expanded clones, and some rows have none.

J: TRBJ1-4; length: 15; V: TRBV27; size: NA; D: NA; CDR3: CASSRTGTHNEKLFF; DNA: TGTGCCAGCAGCCGTACCGGGACCCATAATGAAAAACTGTTTTTT
J: TRBJ2-1; length: 21; V: TRBV12-2; size: NA; D: NA; CDR3: CASRPEPRLAGDSPPYNEQFF; DNA: TGTGCAAGTCGCCCAGAGCCCAGACTAGCGGGGGATTCCCCTCCTTACAATGAGCAGTTCTTC
J: TRBJ2-2; length: 16; V: TRBV19; size: NA; D: TRBD2; CDR3: CASSMGAGGTTGELFF; DNA: TGTGCCAGTAGTATGGGAGCGGGGGGTACCACCGGGGAGCTGTTTTTT
J: TRBJ2-7; length: 15; V: TRBV4-1; size: few; D: TRBD2; CDR3: CASSQGAGSSYEQYF; DNA: TGCGCCAGCAGCCAAGGAGCGGGGAGTTCCTACGAGCAGTACTTC
J: TRBJ2-5; length: 15; V: TRBV11-2; size: NA; D: TRBD2; CDR3: CASSLAGGLRETQYF; DNA: TGTGCCAGCAGCTTAGCCGGGGGGTTGCGAGAGACCCAGTACTTC
J: TRBJ1-1; length: 13; V: TRBV2; size: few; D: TRBD1; CDR3: CANRQGGGTEAFF; DNA: TGTGCCAACCGACAGGGAGGCGGCACTGAAGCTTTCTTT
J: TRBJ2-6; length: 15; V: TRBV5-1; size: NA; D: NA; CDR3: CASSLMGTGANVLTF; DNA: TGCGCCAGCAGCTTGATGGGAACCGGGGCCAACGTCCTGACTTTC
J: TRBJ1-2; length: 14; V: TRBV28; size: NA; D: TRBD1; CDR3: CASTMPGQFYGYTF; DNA: TGTGCCAGCACAATGCCGGGACAGTTCTATGGCTACACCTTC
J: TRBJ2-1; length: 14; V: TRBV13; size: NA; D: NA; CDR3: CASSLGTGRDEQFF; DNA: TGTGCCAGCAGCTTAGGGACGGGTAGGGATGAGCAGTTCTTC
J: TRBJ2-1; length: 14; V: TRBV5-8; size: NA; D: TRBD2; CDR3: CASSLDSGLDEQFF; DNA: TGTGCCAGCAGCTTGGATAGCGGGTTGGATGAGCAGTTCTTC
J: TRBJ2-1; length: 17; V: TRBV9; size: NA; D: NA; CDR3: CASSVGFGGSSYNEQFF; DNA: TGTGCCAGCAGCGTAGGGTTTGGGGGGAGCTCCTACAATGAGCAGTTCTTC
J: TRBJ1-1; length: 15; V: TRBV14; size: once; D: NA; CDR3: CASSQEVNRYTEAFF; DNA: TGTGCCAGCAGCCAAGAGGTGAACAGGTACACTGAAGCTTTCTTT
J: TRBJ1-1; length: 14; V: TRBV9; size: once; D: NA; CDR3: CASSPKDGNTEAFF; DNA: TGTGCCAGCAGCCCTAAGGACGGGAACACTGAAGCTTTCTTT
J: TRBJ2-2; length: 17; V: TRBV18; size: NA; D: TRBD2; CDR3: CASSPSASGGLTGELFF; DNA: TGTGCCAGCTCACCCAGCGCTAGCGGGGGGCTTACCGGGGAGCTGTTTTTT
J: TRBJ2-7; length: 14; V: TRBV9; size: few; D: TRBD1; CDR3: CASSRTGGGDEQYF; DNA: TGTGCCAGCAGCCGGACAGGGGGCGGCGACGAGCAGTACTTC
J: TRBJ2-1; length: 13; V: TRBV27; size: NA; D: NA; CDR3: CASSPLSYNEQFF; DNA: TGTGCCAGCAGTCCCCTAAGTTACAATGAGCAGTTCTTC
J: TRBJ2-7; length: 14; V: TRBV13; size: NA; D: NA; CDR3: CASTYEGRTYEQYF; DNA: TGTGCCAGCACCTACGAGGGCAGAACCTACGAGCAGTACTTC
J: TRBJ1-4; length: 14; V: TRBV5-4; size: NA; D: NA; CDR3: CASSLDRAGEKLFF; DNA: TGTGCCAGCAGCTTGGACAGGGCTGGTGAAAAACTGTTTTTT
J: TRBJ1-1; length: 13; V: TRBV19; size: few; D: TRBD1; CDR3: CASSIRTGASAIF; DNA: TGTGCCAGTAGTATAAGGACAGGGGCCTCGGCGATCTTT
J: TRBJ2-5; length: 16; V: TRBV5-5; size: once; D: TRBD1; CDR3: CASSLVRGQGEETQYF; DNA: TGTGCCAGCAGCTTGGTTCGTGGACAGGGGGAAGAGACCCAGTACTTC
J: TRBJ2-7; length: 13; V: TRBV4-3; size: few; D: NA; CDR3: CASSQFAEYEQYF; DNA: TGCGCCAGCAGCCAATTTGCAGAGTACGAGCAGTACTTC
J: TRBJ2-1; length: 13; V: TRBV14; size: NA; D: TRBD2; CDR3: CASRLAGEGEQFF; DNA: TGTGCCAGCAGGCTAGCGGGAGAAGGTGAGCAGTTCTTC
J: TRBJ2-5; length: 15; V: TRBV4-3; size: NA; D: NA; CDR3: CASSQDRAGRETQYF; DNA: TGCGCCAGCAGCCAAGACAGGGCCGGTAGGGAGACCCAGTACTTC
J: TRBJ2-5; length: 14; V: TRBV13; size: NA; D: NA; CDR3: CASSLGQLQETQYF; DNA: TGTGCCAGCAGCTTAGGCCAGCTCCAAGAGACCCAGTACTTC
J: TRBJ2-7; length: 14; V: TRBV7-2; size: NA; D: TRBD2; CDR3: CATDSGGLSYEQYF; DNA: TGTGCCACCGACTCGGGAGGGCTATCCTACGAGCAGTACTTC
J: TRBJ2-2; length: 17; V: TRBV5-6; size: NA; D: TRBD1; CDR3: CASRPQDRGQWTGELFF; DNA: TGTGCCAGCAGACCCCAGGACAGGGGGCAGTGGACCGGGGAGCTGTTTTTT